This TCR beta chain is drawn from a study of T cells in Graves' hyperthyroidism and ophthalmopathy. Fresh 10 ml peripheral blood yielded PBMCs. This clonotype was found once. Trimming removed 4 bases from V and 2 bases from J; junction bases left unmatched: 7. Germline V gives CDR1 SGHAT, CDR2 FQDESV (reference sequence). CDR3 length: 16 amino acids. RNA transcripts served as the template for amplifying TCR beta CDR3 regions. The HTBI primer set was used in a first-round RT-PCR of the TCR CDR3. TCRdb analysed the multiplex PCR reads with MiXCR anew, one entry per CDR3 protein. The repertoire holds roughly 240,000 distinct CDR3 sequences, more than 20% seen once, with approximately 35% in the top ten.

The receptor comes from a woman aged 40 to 55 with Graves' ophthalmopathy. The source material was blood. The chain carries TRBV11-1 and TRBJ2-2; 7 bases line up with TRBD2. The CDR3 DNA is TGTGCCAGCAGCTACCAGCGGGACGTCAACACCGGGGAGCTGTTTTTT. The encoded protein is CASSYQRDVNTGELFF.